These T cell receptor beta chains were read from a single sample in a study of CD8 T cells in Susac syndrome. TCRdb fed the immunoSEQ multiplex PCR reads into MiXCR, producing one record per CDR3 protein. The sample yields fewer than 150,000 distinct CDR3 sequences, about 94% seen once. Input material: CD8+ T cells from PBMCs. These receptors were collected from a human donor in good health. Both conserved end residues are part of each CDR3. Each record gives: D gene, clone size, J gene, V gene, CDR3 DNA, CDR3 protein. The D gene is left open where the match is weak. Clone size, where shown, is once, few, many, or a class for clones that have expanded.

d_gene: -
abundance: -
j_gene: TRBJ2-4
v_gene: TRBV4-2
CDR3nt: TGTGCCAGCAGCCAAGACGGAAGGAGGGGAACCAAAAACATTCAGTACTTC
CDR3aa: CASSQDGRRGTKNIQYF

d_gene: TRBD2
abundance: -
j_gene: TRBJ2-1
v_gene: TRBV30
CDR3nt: TGTGCCTGGAGTGCTAGCGGGATCTACAATGAGCAGTTCTTC
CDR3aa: CAWSASGIYNEQFF

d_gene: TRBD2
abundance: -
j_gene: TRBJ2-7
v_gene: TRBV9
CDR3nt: TGTGCCAGCAGCGTAGAGGGACTAACCTACGAGCAGTACTTC
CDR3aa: CASSVEGLTYEQYF

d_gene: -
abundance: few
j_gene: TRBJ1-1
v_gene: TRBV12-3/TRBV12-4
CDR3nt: TGTGCCAGCAGTTTGGGGGGGATGAACACTGAAGCTTTCTTT
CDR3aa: CASSLGGMNTEAFF

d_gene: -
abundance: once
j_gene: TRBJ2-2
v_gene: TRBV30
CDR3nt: TGTGCCTGGAGCGGAGGGTACACCGGGGAGCTGTTTTTT
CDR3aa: CAWSGGYTGELFF

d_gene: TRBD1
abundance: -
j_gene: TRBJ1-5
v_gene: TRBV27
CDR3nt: TGTGCCAGCAGTTTACAGTGGACAGGGGTCCAGCCCCAGCATTTT
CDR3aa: CASSLQWTGVQPQHF

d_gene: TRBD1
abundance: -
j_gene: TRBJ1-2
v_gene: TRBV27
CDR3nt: TGTGCCAGCAGTGAAGGGGGCAATGGCTACACCTTC
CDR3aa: CASSEGGNGYTF

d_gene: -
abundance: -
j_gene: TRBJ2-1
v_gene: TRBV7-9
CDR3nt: TGTGCCAGCAGCTCCTCACCCAACGACCCGAACAATGAGCAGTTCTTC
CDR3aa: CASSSSPNDPNNEQFF

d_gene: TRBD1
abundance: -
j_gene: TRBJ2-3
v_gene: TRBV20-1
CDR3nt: TGCAGTGCTTTGACAGGGGGCACGCAGTATTTT
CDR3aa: CSALTGGTQYF

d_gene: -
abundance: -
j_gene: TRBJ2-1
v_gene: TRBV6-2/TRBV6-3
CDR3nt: TGTGCCAGCAGTTACGGCTCAGACAATGAGCAGTTCTTC
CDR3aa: CASSYGSDNEQFF

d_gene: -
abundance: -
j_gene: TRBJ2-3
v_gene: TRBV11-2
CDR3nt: TGTGCCAGCAGCTTTGTAGCGACTAGCACAGATACGCAGTATTTT
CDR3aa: CASSFVATSTDTQYF

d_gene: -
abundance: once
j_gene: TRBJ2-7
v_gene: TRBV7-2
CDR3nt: TGTGCCAGCTCCGGAGTAAACGAGCAGTACTTC
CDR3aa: CASSGVNEQYF

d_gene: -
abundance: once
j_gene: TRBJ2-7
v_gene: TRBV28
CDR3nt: TGTGCCAGCAGTATGGGTCTGGGCCCGAGCTCCTACGAGCAGTACTTC
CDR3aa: CASSMGLGPSSYEQYF

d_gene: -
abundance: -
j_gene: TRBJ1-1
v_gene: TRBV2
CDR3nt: TGTGCCAGCAGTGTAAGGCAGGCCTTGAACACTGAAGCTTTCTTT
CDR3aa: CASSVRQALNTEAFF

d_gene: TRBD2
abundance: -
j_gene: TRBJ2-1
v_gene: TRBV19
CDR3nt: TGTGCCAGTACAGGACTAGCGGGCTACAATGAGCAGTTCTTC
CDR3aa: CASTGLAGYNEQFF

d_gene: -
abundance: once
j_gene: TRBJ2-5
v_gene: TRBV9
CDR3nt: TGTGCCAGCAGCCCCGGACAGCGTCAAGAGACCCAGTACTTC
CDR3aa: CASSPGQRQETQYF

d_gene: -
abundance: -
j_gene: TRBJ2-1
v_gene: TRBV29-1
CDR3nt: TGCAGCGTTGAAGCTACGGAAGTTGAGCAGTTCTTC
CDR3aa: CSVEATEVEQFF

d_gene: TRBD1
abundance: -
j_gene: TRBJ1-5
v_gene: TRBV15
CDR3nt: TGTGCCACCAGCAGAGAAGAACCCGGGACAGGGACTCAGCCCCAGCATTTT
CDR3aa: CATSREEPGTGTQPQHF